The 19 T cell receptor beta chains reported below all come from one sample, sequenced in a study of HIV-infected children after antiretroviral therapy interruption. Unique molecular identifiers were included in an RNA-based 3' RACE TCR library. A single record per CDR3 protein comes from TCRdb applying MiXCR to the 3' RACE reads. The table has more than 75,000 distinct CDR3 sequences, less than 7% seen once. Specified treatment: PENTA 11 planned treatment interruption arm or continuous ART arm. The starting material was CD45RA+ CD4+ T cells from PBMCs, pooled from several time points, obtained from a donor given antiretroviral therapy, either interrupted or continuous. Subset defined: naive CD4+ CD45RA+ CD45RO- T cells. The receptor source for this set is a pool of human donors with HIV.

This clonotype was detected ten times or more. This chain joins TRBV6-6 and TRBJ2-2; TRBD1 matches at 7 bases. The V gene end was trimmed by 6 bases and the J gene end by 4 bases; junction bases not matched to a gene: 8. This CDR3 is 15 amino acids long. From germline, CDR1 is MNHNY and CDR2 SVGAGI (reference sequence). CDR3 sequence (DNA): TGTGCCAGCAGGTCCCCGGGACAGTTCACCGGGGAGCTGTTTTTT. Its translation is CASRSPGQFTGELFF.

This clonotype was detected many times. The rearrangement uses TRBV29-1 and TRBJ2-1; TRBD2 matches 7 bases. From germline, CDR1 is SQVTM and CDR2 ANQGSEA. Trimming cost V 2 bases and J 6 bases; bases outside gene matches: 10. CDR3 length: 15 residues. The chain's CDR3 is CSVEIPAGLFNEQFF. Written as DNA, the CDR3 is TGCAGCGTTGAAATCCCAGCGGGGCTTTTCAATGAGCAGTTCTTC.

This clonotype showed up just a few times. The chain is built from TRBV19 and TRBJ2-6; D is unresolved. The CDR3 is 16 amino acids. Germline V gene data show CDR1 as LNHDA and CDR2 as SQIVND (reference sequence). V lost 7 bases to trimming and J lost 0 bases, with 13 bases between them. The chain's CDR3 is CASTQVTSSGANVLTF. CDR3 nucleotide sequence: TGTGCCAGTACGCAGGTAACGAGCTCTGGGGCCAACGTCCTGACTTTC. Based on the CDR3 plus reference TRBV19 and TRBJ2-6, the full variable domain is DGGITQSPKYLFRKEGQNVTLSCEQNLNHDAMYWYRQDPGQGLRLIYYSQIVNDFQKGDIAEGYSVSREKKESFPLTVTSAQKNPTAFYLCASTQVTSSGANVLTFGAGSRLTVL.

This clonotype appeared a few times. The CDR3, as DNA: TGTGCCAGCAGTTACTCGATGTTGCGGAGGGATGGGGCCAACGTCCTGACTTTC. Its translation: CASSYSMLRRDGANVLTF. The chain uses TRBV6-5 and TRBJ2-6; D might be TRBD2 (6 bases). V shed 0 bases and J shed 3 bases, with 15 bases lying between them. CDR3 size: 18 residues. CDR1 MNHEY and CDR2 SVGAGI come from the germline V gene.

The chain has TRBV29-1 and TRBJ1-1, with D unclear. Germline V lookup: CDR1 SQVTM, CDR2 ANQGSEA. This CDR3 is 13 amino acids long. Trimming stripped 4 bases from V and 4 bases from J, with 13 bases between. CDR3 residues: CSVGSQPITEAFF. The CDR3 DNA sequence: TGCAGCGTTGGGAGCCAACCGATCACTGAAGCTTTCTTT.

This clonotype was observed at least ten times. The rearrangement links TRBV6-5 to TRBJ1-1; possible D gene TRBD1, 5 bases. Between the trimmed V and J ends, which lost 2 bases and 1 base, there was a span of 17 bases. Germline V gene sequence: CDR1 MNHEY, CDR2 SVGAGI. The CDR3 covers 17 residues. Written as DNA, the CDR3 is TGTGCCAGCAGTTACGTGTCAGGGTCCCTCGGGAACACTGAAGCTTTCTTT. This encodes CASSYVSGSLGNTEAFF.

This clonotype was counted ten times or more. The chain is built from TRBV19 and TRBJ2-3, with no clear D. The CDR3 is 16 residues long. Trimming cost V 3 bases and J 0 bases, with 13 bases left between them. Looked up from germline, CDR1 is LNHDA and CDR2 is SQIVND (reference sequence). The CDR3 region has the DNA TGTGCCAGTAGTATCGCGACGGGTAGTAGCACAGATACGCAGTATTTT. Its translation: CASSIATGSSTDTQYF.

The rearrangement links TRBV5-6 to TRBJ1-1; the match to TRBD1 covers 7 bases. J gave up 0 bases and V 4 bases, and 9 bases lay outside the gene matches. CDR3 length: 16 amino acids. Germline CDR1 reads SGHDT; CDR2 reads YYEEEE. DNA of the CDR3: TGTGCCAGCAGCCTTCGGACAGGAGGGGTGAACACTGAAGCTTTCTTT. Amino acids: CASSLRTGGVNTEAFF. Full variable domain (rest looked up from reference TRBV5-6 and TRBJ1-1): DAGVTQSPTHLIKTRGQQVTLRCSPKSGHDTVSWYQQALGQGPQFIFQYYEEEERQRGNFPDRFSGHQFPNYSSELNVNALLLGDSALYLCASSLRTGGVNTEAFFGQGTRLTVV.

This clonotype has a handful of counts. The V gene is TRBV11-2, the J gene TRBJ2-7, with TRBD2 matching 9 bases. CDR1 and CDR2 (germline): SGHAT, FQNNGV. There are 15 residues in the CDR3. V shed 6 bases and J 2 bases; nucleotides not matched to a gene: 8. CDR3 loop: CASSLGSGGTYEQYF. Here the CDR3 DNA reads TGTGCCAGCAGTCTCGGGAGCGGGGGGACCTACGAGCAGTACTTC.

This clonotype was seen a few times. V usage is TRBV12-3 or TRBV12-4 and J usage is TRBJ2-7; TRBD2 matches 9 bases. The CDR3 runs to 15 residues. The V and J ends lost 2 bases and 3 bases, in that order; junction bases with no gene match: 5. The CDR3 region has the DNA TGTGCCAGCAGTTTAATTGCGGGGGGGTTCTACGAGCAGTACTTC. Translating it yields CASSLIAGGFYEQYF.

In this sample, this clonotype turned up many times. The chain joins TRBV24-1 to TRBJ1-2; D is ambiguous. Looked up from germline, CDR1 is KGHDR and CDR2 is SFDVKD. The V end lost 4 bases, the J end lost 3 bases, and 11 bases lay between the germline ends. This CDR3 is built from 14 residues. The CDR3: CATSEGERHYGYTF. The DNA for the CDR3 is TGTGCCACCAGTGAAGGCGAACGTCACTATGGCTACACCTTC.

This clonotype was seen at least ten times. The CDR3 DNA follows: TGTGCCTGGGACAGGGATTCCGAGCAGTACTTC. Its protein is CAWDRDSEQYF. The genes are TRBV30 and TRBJ2-7, with TRBD1 matching 7 bases. V shed 5 bases, J shed 6 bases, and the junction held 4 bases outside the gene matches. Germline CDR1 is GTSNPN and CDR2 is SVGIG (reference sequence). CDR3 length: 11 residues.

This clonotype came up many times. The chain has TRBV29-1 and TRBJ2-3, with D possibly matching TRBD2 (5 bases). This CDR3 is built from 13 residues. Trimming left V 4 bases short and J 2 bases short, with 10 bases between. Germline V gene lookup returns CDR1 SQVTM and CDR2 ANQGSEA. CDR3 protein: CSVASRATDTQYF. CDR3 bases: TGCAGCGTTGCCTCGCGGGCCACAGATACGCAGTATTTT.

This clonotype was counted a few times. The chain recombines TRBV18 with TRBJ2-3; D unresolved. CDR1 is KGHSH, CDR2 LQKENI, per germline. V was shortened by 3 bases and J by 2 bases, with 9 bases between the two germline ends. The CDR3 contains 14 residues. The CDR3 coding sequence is TGTGCCAGCTCACCGCTACGGAACACAGATACGCAGTATTTT. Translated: CASSPLRNTDTQYF.

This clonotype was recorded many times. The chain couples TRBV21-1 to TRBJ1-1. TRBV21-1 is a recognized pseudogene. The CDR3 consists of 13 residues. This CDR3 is CASSKDSDTEAFF. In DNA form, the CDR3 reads TGTGCCAGCAGCAAAGACAGCGACACTGAAGCTTTCTTT.

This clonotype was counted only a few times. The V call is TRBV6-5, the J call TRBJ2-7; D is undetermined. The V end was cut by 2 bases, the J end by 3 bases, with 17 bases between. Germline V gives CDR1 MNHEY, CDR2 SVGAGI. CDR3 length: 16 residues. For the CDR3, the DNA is TGTGCCAGCAGTTACCCTACCCAACTGGGCAACTACGAGCAGTACTTC. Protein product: CASSYPTQLGNYEQYF.

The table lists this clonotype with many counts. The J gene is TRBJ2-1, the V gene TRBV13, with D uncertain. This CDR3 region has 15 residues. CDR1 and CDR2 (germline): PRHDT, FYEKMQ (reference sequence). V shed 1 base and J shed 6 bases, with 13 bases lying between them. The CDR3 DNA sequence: TGTGCCAGCAGCTTAGTACGAAAGCGCATCAATGAGCAGTTCTTC. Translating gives CASSLVRKRINEQFF.

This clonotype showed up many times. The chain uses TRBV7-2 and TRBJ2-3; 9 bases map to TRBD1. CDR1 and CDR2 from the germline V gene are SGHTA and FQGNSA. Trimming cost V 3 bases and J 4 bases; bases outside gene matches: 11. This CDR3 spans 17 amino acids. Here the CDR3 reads CASSFSYPGQGADTQYF. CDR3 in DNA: TGTGCCAGCAGCTTCTCGTACCCGGGACAGGGCGCAGATACGCAGTATTTT.

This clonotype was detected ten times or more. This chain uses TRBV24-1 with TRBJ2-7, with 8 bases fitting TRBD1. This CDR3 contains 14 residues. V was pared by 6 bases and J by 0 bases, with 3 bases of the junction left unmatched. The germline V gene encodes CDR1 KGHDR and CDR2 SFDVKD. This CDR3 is CATSTGGPSYEQYF. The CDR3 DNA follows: TGTGCCACCAGTACAGGGGGACCCTCCTACGAGCAGTACTTC.